This entry concerns a single TCR beta chain. This entry is derived from a study of blood T cell repertoires in COVID-19. Study context: The study drew acute and convalescent COVID-19 samples from the United States, Italy and Spain. PBMCs, B-cell-depleted T cells, or T cells provided the cDNA or gDNA that made up the material.

CDR3 length equals 12 residues. Germline V lookup: CDR1 MRHNA, CDR2 SNTAGT. The V end was cut by 6 bases, the J end by 8 bases, with 12 bases between. Original handling: How many nucleated cells were present was estimated from reference gene primer amplification. Method: immunoSEQ multiplex PCR; TCRdb's copy keeps in-frame clones and lacks some. V and J calls and clone size are those listed in that table; D and trimming were worked out from the DNA. The table records about 140,000 clones, around 91% of them present only once. What was sequenced was peripheral blood. The clonotype was recovered from a woman aged 60-75 years with active COVID-19. The chain has TRBV6-4 and TRBJ2-3, with D unresolved. The CDR3 reads CASRSDSGTQYF. The CDR3 DNA follows: TGTGCCAGCAGATCTGACTCGGGTACGCAGTATTTT.